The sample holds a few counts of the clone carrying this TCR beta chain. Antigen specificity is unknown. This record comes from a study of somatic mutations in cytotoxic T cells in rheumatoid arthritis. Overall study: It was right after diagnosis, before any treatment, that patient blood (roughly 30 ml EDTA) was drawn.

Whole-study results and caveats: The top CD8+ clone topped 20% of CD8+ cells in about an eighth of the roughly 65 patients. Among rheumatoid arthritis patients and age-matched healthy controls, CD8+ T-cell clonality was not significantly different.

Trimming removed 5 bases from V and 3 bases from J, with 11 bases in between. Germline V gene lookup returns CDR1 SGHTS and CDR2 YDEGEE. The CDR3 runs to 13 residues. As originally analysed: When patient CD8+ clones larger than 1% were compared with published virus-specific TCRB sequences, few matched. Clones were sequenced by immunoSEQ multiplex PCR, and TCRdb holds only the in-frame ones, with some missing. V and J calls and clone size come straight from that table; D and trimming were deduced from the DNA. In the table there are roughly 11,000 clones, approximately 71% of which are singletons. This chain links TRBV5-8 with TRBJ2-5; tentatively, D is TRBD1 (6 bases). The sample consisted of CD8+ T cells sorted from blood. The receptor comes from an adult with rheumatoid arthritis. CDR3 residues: CASRPQGEETQYF. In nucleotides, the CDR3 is TGTGCCAGCAGACCACAGGGAGAAGAGACCCAGTACTTC.